The 2 T cell receptor beta chains below were found in one sample sequenced in a study of shared clonotypes between healthy human individuals. Libraries were prepared by immunoSEQ multiplex PCR; TCRdb keeps only in-frame clonotypes and omits some of them. Among approximately 2.5 million clones listed, roughly 93% were seen once. The specimen sequenced was naive CD4+ T cells from PBMCs. The subset: CD45RA+ positively selected. The origin of the receptors is a young man in good health. Some clones in this sample may be carry-over from other donors' samples.

This clone was seen just once. The genes are TRBV2 and TRBJ2-6, with D uncertain. V was pared by 7 bases and J by 0 bases, with 7 bases between. Germline CDR1 SNHLY, CDR2 FYNNEI. This CDR3 contains 14 residues. The DNA for the CDR3 is TGTGCCAGCATCCGGCCCTCTGGGGCCAACGTCCTGACTTTC. Its translation: CASIRPSGANVLTF.

This chain uses TRBV5-1 with TRBJ1-4; D is uncertain. The V and J ends lost 2 bases and 5 bases respectively, with 10 bases between them. Germline values: CDR1 SGHRS, CDR2 YFSETQ. The CDR3 extends over 14 amino acids. The CDR3 spells CASSFTASNEKLFF. CDR3 DNA: TGCGCCAGCAGCTTTACAGCGTCGAATGAAAAACTGTTTTTT.